Listed below are T cell receptor beta chains from one sample, sequenced in a study of Graves' ophthalmopathy and Graves' hyperthyroidism. From the multiplex PCR reads, TCRdb called clonotypes with MiXCR, one entry per CDR3 protein. The data contain about 210,000 distinct CDR3 sequences, over 25% of them singletons. What was sequenced was peripheral blood. The source is a man in his fifties or sixties with Graves' ophthalmopathy. Each CDR3 is given with its conserved first and last residue. The D gene is left open where the match is weak. Rows may omit the clone size; those that give it use once, few, many or a size class.

>-|TRBJ1-6|-|TRBV12-3/TRBV12-4
CASSLSRGNSPLHF
TGTGCCAGCAGTTTAAGTAGGGGTAATTCACCCCTCCACTTT
>-|TRBJ1-5|-|TRBV6-2/TRBV6-3
CASSYSLGSNQPQHF
TGTGCCAGCAGTTACTCGTTAGGTAGCAATCAGCCCCAGCATTTT
>-|TRBJ1-1|-|TRBV9
CASSVYTNTEAFF
TGTGCCAGCAGCGTATACACGAACACTGAAGCTTTCTTT
>many|TRBJ2-7|TRBD1|TRBV28
CASRGAAGTGGDEQYF
TGTGCCAGCAGGGGTGCCGCCGGGACAGGGGGCGACGAGCAGTACTTC
>many|TRBJ2-7|-|TRBV7-2
CASSLEVYEQYF
TGTGCCAGCAGCTTGGAAGTCTACGAGCAGTACTTC
>-|TRBJ2-5|-|TRBV30
CAWSVRDNQYF
TGTGCCTGGAGTGTTCGGGATAACCAGTACTTC
>many|TRBJ2-7|-|TRBV14
CASSRSGQYYEQYF
TGTGCCAGCAGCCGTTCGGGACAATACTACGAGCAGTACTTC
>-|TRBJ2-5|TRBD2|TRBV7-2
CASSLVGGRAEETQYF
TGTGCCAGCAGCTTAGTTGGCGGGAGGGCCGAAGAGACCCAGTACTTC
>few|TRBJ1-1|TRBD1|TRBV11-2
CASSRQGAGGNTEAFF
TGTGCCAGCAGCCGCCAGGGTGCAGGGGGGAACACTGAAGCTTTCTTT
>-|TRBJ1-5|-|TRBV7-2
CASSLDPYQPQHF
TGTGCCAGCAGCTTAGATCCCTACCAGCCCCAGCATTTT
>once|TRBJ1-3|-|TRBV6-1
CASSEGSTGNTIYF
TGTGCCAGCAGTGAGGGATCCACGGGAAACACCATATATTTT
>-|TRBJ2-7|-|TRBV10-3
CAISESGGQPTEQYF
TGTGCCATCAGTGAGTCCGGGGGGCAACCTACGGAGCAGTACTTC
>many|TRBJ2-4|TRBD2|TRBV29-1
CAGLAGAKNIQYF
TGCGCTGGACTAGCGGGAGCCAAAAACATTCAGTACTTC
>many|TRBJ2-5|TRBD1|TRBV29-1
CSVEDEGQGWSEETQYF
TGCAGCGTTGAAGATGAGGGACAGGGATGGTCCGAAGAGACCCAGTACTTC
>many|TRBJ2-7|-|TRBV27
CASSLRGAVNEQYF
TGTGCCAGCAGTTTACGAGGGGCCGTTAACGAGCAGTACTTC
>many|TRBJ1-2|-|TRBV3-1
CASSRPGSYGYTF
TGTGCCAGCAGCCGGCCGGGCTCCTATGGCTACACCTTC
>-|TRBJ2-2|TRBD2|TRBV6-1
CASSEDRLAGTYGELFF
TGTGCCAGCAGTGAAGACCGGCTAGCGGGAACTTACGGGGAGCTGTTTTTT
>many|TRBJ2-2|-|TRBV6-5
CASNRAAGNTGELFF
TGTGCCAGCAACCGGGCCGCTGGGAACACCGGGGAGCTGTTTTTT
>-|TRBJ2-7|-|TRBV27
CASSQRPGPYEQYF
TGTGCCAGCAGCCAACGACCAGGCCCCTACGAGCAGTACTTC
>many|TRBJ2-5|TRBD2|TRBV12-3/TRBV12-4
CASSLAGGPRETQYF
TGTGCCAGCAGTCTAGCGGGAGGGCCTCGGGAGACCCAGTACTTC
>many|TRBJ1-2|-|TRBV7-2
CASRRAGLPYGYTF
TGTGCCAGCAGACGAGCGGGACTTCCCTATGGCTACACCTTC
>many|TRBJ1-1|TRBD1|TRBV12-3/TRBV12-4
CASSRGQGGTEAFF
TGTGCCAGCAGCCGAGGACAGGGGGGCACTGAAGCTTTCTTT
>many|TRBJ2-7|-|TRBV2
CASSDRGEHEQYF
TGTGCCAGCAGTGACAGGGGTGAACACGAGCAGTACTTC
>many|TRBJ2-5|-|TRBV6-2/TRBV6-3
CASSYSRHVSTQETQYF
TGTGCCAGCAGTTACTCGAGGCACGTCAGCACCCAAGAGACCCAGTACTTC
>many|TRBJ2-7|TRBD2|TRBV19
CASSVSSGSSYEQYF
TGTGCCAGTAGTGTCTCTAGCGGGAGCTCCTACGAGCAGTACTTC
>many|TRBJ2-4|-|TRBV20-1
CSASLATDIQYF
TGCAGTGCTAGTCTGGCGACAGACATTCAGTACTTC
>many|TRBJ1-1|-|TRBV11-2
CASSLGQPEAFF
TGTGCCAGCAGCTTAGGGCAGCCTGAAGCTTTCTTT
>many|TRBJ2-7|TRBD1|TRBV9
CASSTGQGAYEQYF
TGTGCCAGCAGCACGGGACAGGGGGCCTACGAGCAGTACTTC
>many|TRBJ2-1|TRBD2|TRBV19
CASSPGLAANEQFF
TGTGCCAGTAGTCCTGGACTAGCGGCCAATGAGCAGTTCTTC
>many|TRBJ1-2|-|TRBV6-5
CASSPDTGYGYTF
TGTGCCAGCAGCCCTGACACCGGCTATGGCTACACCTTC
>few|TRBJ2-7|TRBD2|TRBV12-3/TRBV12-4
CATTEGLTYEQYF
TGTGCAACCACGGAGGGACTAACCTACGAGCAGTACTTC